A selection of T cell receptor beta chains follows, all from one sample in a study of blood T cell repertoires in COVID-19. Sequencing used immunoSEQ multiplex PCR; TCRdb keeps in-frame clones, though not all of them. Among about 360,000 clones listed, over 65% were seen once. Material: peripheral blood. The receptor source for this set is a human donor with acute or convalescent COVID-19. The donor label of this sample is uncertain. CDR3s include the opening cysteine and the closing phenylalanine or tryptophan. The D gene is left open where the match is weak. Size tells how often a clone was seen (once, few, many) or the class of an expanded clone, and some rows leave it out.

j_call	d_call	clone_size	v_call	cdr3_aa	cdr3_nt
TRBJ2-7	NA	NA	TRBV21-1	CASSKKQDIYEQYF	TGTGCCAGCAGCAAAAAACAGGACATATACGAGCAGTACTTC
TRBJ2-3	TRBD1	NA	TRBV28	CASRPQGAADTQYF	TGTGCCAGCAGACCCCAGGGGGCAGCAGATACGCAGTATTTT
TRBJ2-1	NA	NA	TRBV2	CASTQRAGTGTEQFF	TGTGCCAGCACTCAAAGGGCGGGAACGGGGACTGAGCAGTTCTTC
TRBJ1-2	TRBD1	NA	TRBV6-5	CASGQEKWAGYTF	TGTGCCAGCGGACAGGAAAAATGGGCTGGCTACACCTTC
TRBJ2-3	TRBD2	NA	TRBV4-1	CASSQTGTSGPVAQYF	TGCGCCAGCAGCCAGACCGGGACTAGCGGGCCCGTTGCGCAGTATTTT
TRBJ2-1	NA	NA	TRBV7-6	CASSLDSAVWGDEQFF	TGTGCCAGCAGCTTAGACTCAGCGGTCTGGGGAGATGAGCAGTTCTTC
TRBJ1-5	TRBD1	once	TRBV5-6	CASSLRRGTGGGRQPQHF	TGTGCCAGCAGTTTGCGACGCGGGACAGGGGGCGGAAGGCAGCCCCAGCATTTT
TRBJ1-2	NA	NA	TRBV19	CASSIAGHINYGYTF	TGTGCCAGTAGTATTGCGGGGCATATCAACTATGGCTACACCTTC
TRBJ1-1	NA	NA	TRBV9	CASSPSTGTVNDPFF	TGTGCCAGCAGCCCCTCCACAGGGACGGTGAACGACCCTTTCTTT
TRBJ2-7	TRBD2	NA	TRBV4-1	CASSLRSLGTSGTYEQYF	TGCGCCAGCAGCCTGCGCTCGCTGGGGACTAGCGGAACCTACGAGCAGTACTTC